This T cell receptor (beta chain) was obtained from a study of blood T cell repertoires in COVID-19. Study background: T cells, B-cell-depleted T cells, or PBMCs provided the cDNA or gDNA that served as material.

The authors' processing: Reference gene primer amplification in the assay estimated nucleated cell counts. Only in-frame clones appear in the TCRdb table, and some are missing; sequencing was by immunoSEQ multiplex PCR. That table supplies the V and J calls and clone size; D and trimming were determined from the DNA. The table includes just over 25,000 clones, about 86% detected once. The CDR3 totals 15 residues. The germline V gene encodes CDR1 MNHEY and CDR2 SMNVEV (reference sequence). V lost 5 bases and J 0 bases, leaving 13 bases between the germline ends. The chain uses TRBV27 and TRBJ2-5, with a weak D call TRBD2 (6 bases). The sample was peripheral blood. The TCR sequence derives from a man aged 65 to 79 with acute or convalescent COVID-19. Here the CDR3 reads CASSPGDSYQETQYF. CDR3 in DNA: TGTGCCAGCAGTCCCGGGGACTCGTACCAAGAGACCCAGTACTTC.